What follows is one T cell receptor (beta chain) and its context. Antigen unknown. The CDR3 has 15 residues. Per the germline V gene, CDR1 is MNHEY and CDR2 is SVGAGI. Trimming pared 5 bases from V and 2 bases from J, leaving 13 bases between. This specimen belongs to a study of PD-1 blockade in classical Hodgkin lymphoma. Whole-study findings and limits: By C4D1, diversity of CD4+ TCRs had risen significantly, whereas that of CD8+ TCRs had not.

Clones were read by immunoSEQ multiplex PCR, and TCRdb kept only the in-frame ones, dropping some. The sample consists of roughly 94,000 clones, just over 90% of them appearing once. Time point noted: cycle 4 day 1 (C4D1), after 6 weeks of nivolumab. No patient escaped relapse after autologous stem cell transplantation, and brentuximab vedotin exposure varied. The chain joins TRBV6-5 to TRBJ1-3; D not certain. Sample: peripheral blood mononuclear cells (PBMCs), taken before the fourth cycle of nivolumab. The TCR originated in a human donor with classical Hodgkin lymphoma. CDR3 nucleotide sequence: TGTGCCAGCAGTCCTGTTGCAGGTCCTGGAAACACCATATATTTT. Protein sequence: CASSPVAGPGNTIYF.